The rows below give T cell receptor beta chains drawn from one sample of a study of T cell responses to AZD1222 COVID-19 vaccine. The data were produced by immunoSEQ multiplex PCR, yet TCRdb's version contains in-frame clones alone and is incomplete. The sample shows roughly 97,000 clones, around 90% of them seen only once. Sequences were derived from peripheral blood, sampled on day 0 of AZD1222 vaccination. The receptors derive from an adult in good health. Both conserved end residues are part of each CDR3. The order of the fields is D gene, J gene, CDR3 length, V gene, clone size, CDR3 DNA, CDR3 protein. D genes are given only for firm matches. Clone size is stated in some rows and not others, as once, few, many or a class when expanded.

TRBD1	TRBJ2-5	14	TRBV10-1	.	TGCGCCAGCAGTGATAACGACAGGGATGAGACCCAGTACTTC	CASSDNDRDETQYF
TRBD1	TRBJ1-6	14	TRBV10-3	.	TGTGCCATCAGGAAGACAGGGGTTAATTCACCCCTCCACTTT	CAIRKTGVNSPLHF
.	TRBJ2-7	14	TRBV14	.	TGTGCCAGCAGCTTCGGGCGGAAACAAGACGGGCAGTACTTC	CASSFGRKQDGQYF
.	TRBJ1-2	12	TRBV7-8	.	TGTGCCAGCAGCCTTCCGACAGCCTGGGTTCCTTTC	CASSLPTAWVPF
TRBD2	TRBJ2-5	17	TRBV25-1	few	TGTGCCAGCAGCTCCTTCAATGGGCGGGAGGGCCGAGAGACCCAGTACTTC	CASSSFNGREGRETQYF
.	TRBJ1-2	14	TRBV28	.	TGTGCCAGCAGTTTCGGGGTTCTTCGGTCGGGCTACACCTTC	CASSFGVLRSGYTF
TRBD2	TRBJ2-1	15	TRBV6-4	.	TGTGCCAGCAGTGATAGCGGGGGGCTTTACAATGAGCAGTTCTTC	CASSDSGGLYNEQFF
TRBD1	TRBJ1-3	16	TRBV6-5	.	TGTGCCAGCAGTTATTCCGGGACAGGGACTGGAAACACCATATATTTT	CASSYSGTGTGNTIYF
.	TRBJ2-7	14	TRBV28	once	TGTGCCAGCAGTTTTGGGCGGACCTCCTACGAGCAGTACTTC	CASSFGRTSYEQYF
.	TRBJ1-5	13	TRBV29-1	once	TGCAGCGTTGGACAGTATAGCAATCAGCCCCAGCATTTT	CSVGQYSNQPQHF